This entry is about one T cell receptor beta chain. V lost 7 bases and J 8 bases, leaving 12 bases between the germline ends. Germline V gene lookup returns CDR1 MNHEY and CDR2 SVGAGI. The CDR3 spans 13 residues. These data belong to a study of blood T cell repertoires in COVID-19. Per the original methods: How many nucleated cells were present was estimated from reference gene primer amplification. The protocol was immunoSEQ multiplex PCR, while the TCRdb copy is restricted to in-frame clones and leaves out a portion. V, J and clone size are taken as reported in that table, and D and trimming were inferred from the DNA itself. Here the sample spans hundreds of thousands of clones, roughly 87% being singletons.

The source material was PBMCs or T cells enriched from blood (not recorded which). The clonotype originates from a middle-aged woman with acute COVID-19. This chain joins TRBV6-5 and TRBJ1-6; D call uncertain. Here the CDR3 reads CASTADYDSPLHF. Here the CDR3 DNA reads TGTGCCAGCACCGCCGACTACGATTCACCCCTCCACTTT.